Sequencing of this T cell receptor beta chain was carried out in a study of blood T cell repertoires in COVID-19. Turning to the study itself: T cells, B-cell-depleted T cells, or PBMCs supplied cDNA or gDNA.

Clones were sequenced by immunoSEQ multiplex PCR, and TCRdb holds only the in-frame ones, with some missing. This table holds around 200,000 clones, 80% to 90% found once. This clone was found a few times. The CDR3 has 14 residues. CDR1 and CDR2 from the germline V gene are LGHNA and YSLEER. The V and J ends lost 5 bases and 4 bases, in that order; junction bases with no gene match: 7. The chain links TRBV4-3 to TRBJ2-7; TRBD1 agrees at 8 bases. Sequences were obtained from PBMCs or T cells enriched from blood (not recorded which). This TCR was recovered from a woman between 50 and 59 years old in a cohort exposed to, infected with or recovered from COVID-19 (not recorded which). As DNA, the CDR3 is TGCGCCAGCAGCTCGGACAGGGTGGGATACGAGCAGTACTTC. This encodes CASSSDRVGYEQYF.